The rows below give T cell receptor beta chains drawn from one sample of a study of T cell responses to AZD1222 COVID-19 vaccine. The repertoire was sequenced with immunoSEQ multiplex PCR; TCRdb's copy has only in-frame clones and lacks some. The top ten hold 13% of the sample, which has over 100,000 clones, approximately 91% seen once. Sample: peripheral blood, taken on day 0 of MenACWY control vaccination. Receptor source: an adult in good health. CDR3s include the opening cysteine and the closing phenylalanine or tryptophan. D genes are given only for firm matches. Size tells how often a clone was seen (once, few, many) or the class of an expanded clone, and some rows leave it out.

d_call: -
clone_size: -
cdr3_length: 15
j_call: TRBJ2-1
v_call: TRBV5-8
cdr3_nt: TGTGCCAGCAACCCGGGACTCCGCTCCTACAATGAGCAGTTCTTC
cdr3_aa: CASNPGLRSYNEQFF

d_call: -
clone_size: -
cdr3_length: 14
j_call: TRBJ1-5
v_call: TRBV7-2
cdr3_nt: TGTGCCAGCAGCTTAAGTCAGGGCAATCAGCCCCAGCATTTT
cdr3_aa: CASSLSQGNQPQHF

d_call: -
clone_size: -
cdr3_length: 15
j_call: TRBJ2-1
v_call: TRBV4-3
cdr3_nt: TGCGCCAGCAGCCAAGTATTGGGAAGGTACAATGAGCAGTTCTTC
cdr3_aa: CASSQVLGRYNEQFF

d_call: -
clone_size: -
cdr3_length: 15
j_call: TRBJ1-3
v_call: TRBV4-3
cdr3_nt: TGCGCCAGCAGCCTACTAAAGGCAGGGGCGGACACCATATATTTT
cdr3_aa: CASSLLKAGADTIYF

d_call: -
clone_size: -
cdr3_length: 16
j_call: TRBJ1-1
v_call: TRBV4-1
cdr3_nt: TGCGCCAGCAGAAATTTCGGGGCGGGTAGGGACACTGAAGCTTTCTTT
cdr3_aa: CASRNFGAGRDTEAFF

d_call: -
clone_size: -
cdr3_length: 14
j_call: TRBJ2-1
v_call: TRBV11-3
cdr3_nt: TGTGCCAGCAGCTTAGATAGAAGGTACAATGAGCAGTTCTTC
cdr3_aa: CASSLDRRYNEQFF

d_call: TRBD1
clone_size: -
cdr3_length: 14
j_call: TRBJ1-1
v_call: TRBV11-2
cdr3_nt: TGTGCCAGCAGCCCGGGACAGACGAGCTCTGAAGCTTTCTTT
cdr3_aa: CASSPGQTSSEAFF

d_call: -
clone_size: -
cdr3_length: 14
j_call: TRBJ1-1
v_call: TRBV7-2
cdr3_nt: TGTGCCAGCAGCTTAGGGTATGTGAACACTGAAGCTTTCTTT
cdr3_aa: CASSLGYVNTEAFF

d_call: TRBD1
clone_size: -
cdr3_length: 11
j_call: TRBJ1-1
v_call: TRBV19
cdr3_nt: TGTGCCAGTAGGAATCAGGGGGGGGCTTTCTTT
cdr3_aa: CASRNQGGAFF

d_call: TRBD1
clone_size: -
cdr3_length: 15
j_call: TRBJ1-5
v_call: TRBV10-3
cdr3_nt: TGTGCCATCAGTGAGCGACAGGGAGGGAGTCAGCCCCAGCATTTT
cdr3_aa: CAISERQGGSQPQHF

d_call: -
clone_size: -
cdr3_length: 16
j_call: TRBJ2-7
v_call: TRBV4-3
cdr3_nt: TGCGCCAGCAGCCAGTTGTGGGCTAGCGAAATTTACGAGCAGTACTTC
cdr3_aa: CASSQLWASEIYEQYF

d_call: -
clone_size: few
cdr3_length: 16
j_call: TRBJ1-5
v_call: TRBV4-1
cdr3_nt: TGCGCCAGCAGCCAAGGGGGAGTGGTTGGCAATCAGCCCCAGCATTTT
cdr3_aa: CASSQGGVVGNQPQHF

d_call: TRBD2
clone_size: -
cdr3_length: 18
j_call: TRBJ2-3
v_call: TRBV28
cdr3_nt: TGTGCCAGCAGTTCCACGTTGGCTAGCGGGGTCGGGGCAGATACGCAGTATTTT
cdr3_aa: CASSSTLASGVGADTQYF

d_call: -
clone_size: -
cdr3_length: 13
j_call: TRBJ1-5
v_call: TRBV2
cdr3_nt: TGTGCCAGCAGTTCAATCAGGAATCAGCCCCAGCATTTT
cdr3_aa: CASSSIRNQPQHF

d_call: -
clone_size: -
cdr3_length: 15
j_call: TRBJ2-7
v_call: TRBV7-2
cdr3_nt: TGTGCCAGCAGCTTAGAGGTCGAATCCTACAACGAGCAGTACTTC
cdr3_aa: CASSLEVESYNEQYF

d_call: -
clone_size: -
cdr3_length: 11
j_call: TRBJ1-1
v_call: TRBV27
cdr3_nt: TGTGCCAGCAGTTTTGGAGTTGAAGCTTTCTTT
cdr3_aa: CASSFGVEAFF

d_call: TRBD2
clone_size: -
cdr3_length: 15
j_call: TRBJ2-3
v_call: TRBV7-3
cdr3_nt: TGTGCCAGCAGGGAGGGACTAGCTAGCACAGATACGCAGTATTTT
cdr3_aa: CASREGLASTDTQYF

d_call: TRBD2
clone_size: -
cdr3_length: 19
j_call: TRBJ2-5
v_call: TRBV6-2/TRBV6-3
cdr3_nt: TGTGCCAGCAGTTACTCTTCGGGACTAGTCTCTTTTCGGCAAGAGACCCAGTACTTC
cdr3_aa: CASSYSSGLVSFRQETQYF

d_call: -
clone_size: -
cdr3_length: 14
j_call: TRBJ2-3
v_call: TRBV24-1
cdr3_nt: TGTGCCACCAGTCCGACAGGAGGCACAGATACGCAGTATTTT
cdr3_aa: CATSPTGGTDTQYF

d_call: TRBD1
clone_size: -
cdr3_length: 20
j_call: TRBJ2-7
v_call: TRBV6-1
cdr3_nt: TGTGCCAGCAGTGAATACATTGCCATCGGTAAAGGGGACAGGGTATTCGAGCAGTACTTC
cdr3_aa: CASSEYIAIGKGDRVFEQYF

d_call: -
clone_size: -
cdr3_length: 14
j_call: TRBJ2-6
v_call: TRBV2
cdr3_nt: TGTGCCAGCAGGCCGACAGCCGGGGCCAACGTCCTGACTTTC
cdr3_aa: CASRPTAGANVLTF

d_call: -
clone_size: -
cdr3_length: 12
j_call: TRBJ2-7
v_call: TRBV20-1
cdr3_nt: TGCAGTGCTAGTGAGCCCCCTTTGGAGCAGTACTTC
cdr3_aa: CSASEPPLEQYF

d_call: -
clone_size: -
cdr3_length: 12
j_call: TRBJ2-1
v_call: TRBV11-2
cdr3_nt: TGTGCCAGCAGCTTAGGAGGGGACCAGGCGTTCTTC
cdr3_aa: CASSLGGDQAFF

d_call: -
clone_size: -
cdr3_length: 14
j_call: TRBJ1-1
v_call: TRBV6-5
cdr3_nt: TGTGCCAGCAGTTACTCGAGAGAGTCCACTGAAGCTTTCTTT
cdr3_aa: CASSYSRESTEAFF

d_call: -
clone_size: once
cdr3_length: 11
j_call: TRBJ2-7
v_call: TRBV6-5
cdr3_nt: TGTGCCAGCAGTTATCTCGGGGAGCAGTACTTC
cdr3_aa: CASSYLGEQYF

d_call: -
clone_size: -
cdr3_length: 13
j_call: TRBJ1-2
v_call: TRBV5-1
cdr3_nt: TGCGCCAGCAGCTTGGGGCAGTCCTATGGCTACACCTTC
cdr3_aa: CASSLGQSYGYTF

d_call: -
clone_size: -
cdr3_length: 15
j_call: TRBJ2-5
v_call: TRBV5-6
cdr3_nt: TGTGCCAGCAGCGGGGGGACTCTCAAAGGGGAGACCCAGTACTTC
cdr3_aa: CASSGGTLKGETQYF

d_call: -
clone_size: -
cdr3_length: 12
j_call: TRBJ1-3
v_call: TRBV2
cdr3_nt: TGTGCCAGCAGGGTCGCCGGAAACACCATATATTTT
cdr3_aa: CASRVAGNTIYF

d_call: -
clone_size: few
cdr3_length: 12
j_call: TRBJ2-6
v_call: TRBV27
cdr3_nt: TGTGCCAGCAGTTTAGGGGCCAACGTCCTGACTTTC
cdr3_aa: CASSLGANVLTF

d_call: -
clone_size: -
cdr3_length: 14
j_call: TRBJ1-4
v_call: TRBV7-9
cdr3_nt: TGTGCCAGCAGCTTCCCGGGTCCTAATGAAAAACTGTTTTTT
cdr3_aa: CASSFPGPNEKLFF

d_call: -
clone_size: -
cdr3_length: 19
j_call: TRBJ2-6
v_call: TRBV12-2
cdr3_nt: TGTGCAAGTCGCTCCCCCGGGCAGGGGGCGCCGAGGGGGGCCAACGTCCTGACTTTC
cdr3_aa: CASRSPGQGAPRGANVLTF

d_call: -
clone_size: -
cdr3_length: 13
j_call: TRBJ1-6
v_call: TRBV28
cdr3_nt: TGTGCCTTCGCGGCGGGGAATAATTCACCCCTCCACTTT
cdr3_aa: CAFAAGNNSPLHF

d_call: TRBD2
clone_size: -
cdr3_length: 16
j_call: TRBJ2-3
v_call: TRBV11-2
cdr3_nt: TGTGCCAGCAGCTTAGCTGGCGGGGGGTTAACAGATACGCAGTATTTT
cdr3_aa: CASSLAGGGLTDTQYF

d_call: -
clone_size: -
cdr3_length: 16
j_call: TRBJ1-2
v_call: TRBV19
cdr3_nt: TGTGCCAGTAGTATTTGGGGCCGGGAAGGAAACTATGGCTACACCTTC
cdr3_aa: CASSIWGREGNYGYTF

d_call: -
clone_size: -
cdr3_length: 11
j_call: TRBJ1-1
v_call: TRBV19
cdr3_nt: TGTGCCAGTAGTAGCGGGCCCGAAGCTTTCTTT
cdr3_aa: CASSSGPEAFF

d_call: -
clone_size: -
cdr3_length: 12
j_call: TRBJ1-1
v_call: TRBV30
cdr3_nt: TGTGCCTGGAGGGAGGGGAGGACTGAAGCTTTCTTT
cdr3_aa: CAWREGRTEAFF

d_call: -
clone_size: -
cdr3_length: 12
j_call: TRBJ1-4
v_call: TRBV12-3/TRBV12-4
cdr3_nt: TGTGCCAGCAGTAGGCTGTACGAAAAACTGTTTTTT
cdr3_aa: CASSRLYEKLFF

d_call: -
clone_size: -
cdr3_length: 13
j_call: TRBJ1-5
v_call: TRBV7-8
cdr3_nt: TGTGCCAGCAGCCCAGGAGGCAATCAGCCCCAGCATTTT
cdr3_aa: CASSPGGNQPQHF

d_call: TRBD1
clone_size: -
cdr3_length: 16
j_call: TRBJ2-7
v_call: TRBV15
cdr3_nt: TGTGCCACCAGCAGCCCGGGGACAGGGAACCCCTACGAGCAGTACTTC
cdr3_aa: CATSSPGTGNPYEQYF

d_call: TRBD2
clone_size: -
cdr3_length: 17
j_call: TRBJ2-1
v_call: TRBV4-3
cdr3_nt: TGCGCCAGCAGCCACCCCTATCTAGCGGGAGGGCCTGAGGAGCAGTTCTTC
cdr3_aa: CASSHPYLAGGPEEQFF

d_call: -
clone_size: once
cdr3_length: 15
j_call: TRBJ1-3
v_call: TRBV30
cdr3_nt: TGTGCCTGGAGTGTGGGGGGGCTCTCTGGAAACACCATATATTTT
cdr3_aa: CAWSVGGLSGNTIYF

d_call: TRBD1
clone_size: few
cdr3_length: 17
j_call: TRBJ1-4
v_call: TRBV4-3
cdr3_nt: TGCGCCAGCAGCCCCCTCCAAACAGGGGCCACACGAGAAAAACTGTTTTTT
cdr3_aa: CASSPLQTGATREKLFF

d_call: -
clone_size: -
cdr3_length: 15
j_call: TRBJ1-1
v_call: TRBV4-1
cdr3_nt: TGCGCCAGCAGCCAAGATCCGTCACCGAACACTGAAGCTTTCTTT
cdr3_aa: CASSQDPSPNTEAFF

d_call: TRBD1
clone_size: -
cdr3_length: 14
j_call: TRBJ1-6
v_call: TRBV30
cdr3_nt: TGTGCCACACCGGGCAGGGGGACCAGTTCACCCCTCCACTTT
cdr3_aa: CATPGRGTSSPLHF

d_call: -
clone_size: -
cdr3_length: 13
j_call: TRBJ1-1
v_call: TRBV27
cdr3_nt: TGTGCCAGCCGGCGGGGGGGGAACACTGAAGCTTTCTTT
cdr3_aa: CASRRGGNTEAFF

d_call: -
clone_size: -
cdr3_length: 15
j_call: TRBJ1-4
v_call: TRBV4-3
cdr3_nt: TGCGCCAGCAGCCACGACGGCAGGCGGAATGAAAAACTGTTTTTT
cdr3_aa: CASSHDGRRNEKLFF

d_call: TRBD2
clone_size: -
cdr3_length: 15
j_call: TRBJ2-3
v_call: TRBV28
cdr3_nt: TGTGCCAGCAGACCGGGACTAGCGGGAAAAGATACGCAGTATTTT
cdr3_aa: CASRPGLAGKDTQYF

d_call: -
clone_size: -
cdr3_length: 14
j_call: TRBJ2-7
v_call: TRBV6-6
cdr3_nt: TGTGCCAGCAGCCCCACGGCGCCCTCCTACGAGCAGTACTTC
cdr3_aa: CASSPTAPSYEQYF

d_call: TRBD2
clone_size: -
cdr3_length: 15
j_call: TRBJ2-3
v_call: TRBV5-4
cdr3_nt: TGTGCCAGCAGCCCCCCCGGTAGCGGGAAAGATACGCAGTATTTT
cdr3_aa: CASSPPGSGKDTQYF

d_call: -
clone_size: -
cdr3_length: 15
j_call: TRBJ2-7
v_call: TRBV29-1
cdr3_nt: TGCAGCAAATGTACGAGGACAAGCCCGTCTCTGCAGCAGTACTTC
cdr3_aa: CSKCTRTSPSLQQYF

d_call: TRBD2
clone_size: -
cdr3_length: 16
j_call: TRBJ2-3
v_call: TRBV28
cdr3_nt: TGTGCCAGCAGTTTAATCGGGGGGGCTATAACAGATACGCAGTATTTT
cdr3_aa: CASSLIGGAITDTQYF